The 28 T cell receptor beta chains below all came from one sample that was sequenced in a study of human T cells and chemical hapten exposure. One entry per CDR3 protein results from TCRdb running MiXCR on the RACE reads. The sample has about 350,000 distinct CDR3 sequences; 6% to 7% are singletons. The time point is: patch test 2, 6 weeks after DPC sensitization. Indicated treatment: therapeutic diphenylcyclopropenone sensitization with weekly scalp DPC. Here the sequenced sample was whole blood, taken in connection with sensitization to the hapten diphenylcyclopropenone (DPC). These TCRs come from a woman in her late teens or twenties with alopecia areata. Some clones in this sample may be carry-over from other donors' samples.

The chain combines TRBV6-6 with TRBJ2-2, with TRBD1 as a possible D gene (5 bases). Trimming took 5 bases from V and 2 from J, leaving 15 bases between them. In germline, CDR1 is MNHNY, CDR2 SVGAGI (reference sequence). The CDR3 loop spans 16 amino acids. The CDR3 coding sequence is TGTGCCAGCAGTATGGTGGGGCTGGGAAACACCGGGGAGCTGTTTTTT. Translated: CASSMVGLGNTGELFF.

The rearrangement joins TRBV20-1 to TRBJ2-3; 11 positions agree with TRBD2. The CDR3 has 14 residues. Looked up from germline, CDR1 is DFQATT and CDR2 is SNEGSKA (reference sequence). With V trimmed by 4 bases and J by 9 bases, 9 bases remained unmatched. CDR3 sequence (DNA): TGCAGTGCTATTCCACTAGCGGGGGACCCCACGCAGTATTTT. Protein product: CSAIPLAGDPTQYF.

The table lists this clonotype with many counts. The genes are TRBV6-4 and TRBJ2-3, with TRBD1 matching over 7 bases. V lost 7 bases to trimming and J lost 1 base; unmatched junction nucleotides: 8. This CDR3 is 15 amino acids long. The V gene's germline CDR1 is MRHNA and CDR2 SNTAGT. The CDR3 bases are TGTGCCAGCACACAGGGGAGTTCTGGCACAGATACGCAGTATTTT. It encodes CASTQGSSGTDTQYF.

This clonotype was observed at least ten times. The chain carries TRBV6-5 and TRBJ2-1; D possibly corresponds to TRBD2 (6 bases). V was trimmed by 5 bases and J by 4 bases, leaving 15 bases between them. This CDR3 is built from 15 residues. Looked up from germline, CDR1 is MNHEY and CDR2 is SVGAGI. The CDR3 spells CASSHGGSRYNEQFF. CDR3 in DNA: TGTGCCAGCAGTCATGGGGGGTCAAGGTACAATGAGCAGTTCTTC.

This clonotype was recorded a few times. The rearrangement joins TRBV20-1 to TRBJ1-6; D may be TRBD1 (5 bases). The V end was cut by 2 bases, the J end by 5 bases, with 13 bases between. Germline V CDR1 and CDR2: DFQATT, SNEGSKA (reference sequence). CDR3 length: 15 amino acids. The CDR3 coding sequence is TGCAGTGCTAGATTATGGGACTTAAATAATTCACCCCTCCACTTT. It encodes CSARLWDLNNSPLHF.

This clonotype was counted a few times. The chain uses TRBV5-1 and TRBJ1-6; D uncertain. Looked up from germline, CDR1 is SGHRS and CDR2 is YFSETQ. The V end was cut by 0 bases, the J end by 14 bases, with 15 bases between. CDR3 length: 14 amino acids. The chain's CDR3 is CASSLAGLGSTLHF. The CDR3 region has the DNA TGCGCCAGCAGCTTGGCAGGTTTAGGGAGCACCCTCCACTTT.

There are many counts of this clonotype. V usage is TRBV29-1 and J usage is TRBJ2-1; 7 bases map to TRBD1. The CDR3 extends over 12 amino acids. Trimming removed 4 bases from V and 6 bases from J; junction bases left unmatched: 3. Germline V CDR1 and CDR2: SQVTM, ANQGSEA. In nucleotides, the CDR3 is TGCAGCGTTGTGGGACAGATCAATGAGCAGTTCTTC. It encodes CSVVGQINEQFF.

This clonotype was observed many times. The chain is built from TRBV18 and TRBJ1-5, with D unclear. This CDR3 comprises 13 residues. The germline V gene encodes CDR1 KGHSH and CDR2 LQKENI. Trimming removed 5 bases at V and 7 bases at J, with 12 bases between. Here the CDR3 reads CASSLKHGQPQHF. CDR3 nucleotides: TGTGCCAGCTCATTAAAACATGGGCAGCCCCAGCATTTT.

This clonotype was seen repeatedly, ten times or more. The chain carries TRBV7-2 and TRBJ1-5, with unresolved D. The germline gives CDR1 SGHTA, CDR2 FQGNSA. V dropped 0 bases and J dropped 11 bases, with 14 bases sitting between them. The CDR3 length is 14 residues. The CDR3 reads CASSLAPGVKSQHF. The CDR3 nucleotides read TGTGCCAGCAGCTTAGCCCCAGGCGTGAAGTCCCAGCATTTT.

V gene TRBV7-3 combines with J gene TRBJ2-1, with D perhaps matching TRBD2 (5 bases). The CDR3 totals 14 residues. With 2 bases removed from V and 8 bases from J, the gap between germline ends came to 13 bases. CDR1 is SGHTA and CDR2 is FQGTGA in the germline V gene. The CDR3 loop reads CASSLGGGWDEQFF. DNA for the CDR3: TGTGCCAGCAGCTTAGGCGGCGGGTGGGATGAGCAGTTCTTC.

V usage is TRBV4-3 and J usage is TRBJ2-2, with a tentative D call TRBD1 (5 bases). The CDR3 is made up of 15 amino acids. Germline assignment: CDR1 LGHNA and CDR2 YSLEER. Trimming shortened V by 4 bases and J by 6 bases, and 15 bases separated the two germline ends. The CDR3 spells CASSPTDLTAGELFF. In DNA, the CDR3 is TGCGCCAGCAGCCCGACTGACCTGACAGCCGGGGAGCTGTTTTTT.

V and J are TRBV7-9 and TRBJ2-1; 11 positions agree with TRBD2. The ends lost 2 bases at V and 8 bases at J; junction bases unmatched: 11. The germline V gene has CDR1 SEHNR and CDR2 FQNEAQ (reference sequence). There are 17 residues in the CDR3. The CDR3 loop reads CASSLISSGGLLDEQFF. CDR3 nucleotides: TGTGCCAGCAGCTTAATCTCTAGCGGGGGGCTTTTGGATGAGCAGTTCTTC. The full variable domain, completed using reference TRBV7-9 and TRBJ2-1, is DTGVSQNPRHKITKRGQNVTFRCDPISEHNRLYWYRQTLGQGPEFLTYFQNEAQLEKSRLLSDRFSAERPKGSFSTLEIQRTEQGDSAMYLCASSLISSGGLLDEQFFGPGTRLTVL.

This clonotype was found many times. The rearrangement joins TRBV7-2 to TRBJ2-5, with 8 bases identical to TRBD2. After removal of 5 bases from V and 1 base from J, the junction contained 6 bases not matched to a gene. The CDR3 has 15 amino acids. Germline V gene lookup returns CDR1 SGHTA and CDR2 FQGNSA. CDR3 residues: CASSLWTSSQETQYF. The CDR3 nucleotides read TGTGCCAGCAGCCTATGGACTAGCAGCCAAGAGACCCAGTACTTC.

This clonotype appeared a few times. V usage is TRBV18 and J usage is TRBJ1-1; 8 positions match TRBD1. The CDR3 extends over 15 amino acids. The V and J ends lost 5 bases and 4 bases, in that order; junction bases with no gene match: 9. CDR1 KGHSH and CDR2 LQKENI come from the germline V gene. The CDR3 sequence: CASSEQGQGSTEAFF. CDR3 coding DNA: TGTGCCAGCTCAGAACAAGGACAGGGAAGCACTGAAGCTTTCTTT.

This sequence joins TRBV2 and TRBJ1-6, with D tentatively TRBD1 (6 bases). Germline values: CDR1 SNHLY, CDR2 FYNNEI. V was clipped by 1 base and J by 3 bases, with 7 bases between them. The CDR3 totals 15 residues. CDR3: CASSEEQGYNSPLHF. The DNA of the CDR3 is TGTGCCAGCAGTGAAGAACAGGGCTATAATTCACCCCTCCACTTT.

This clonotype has at least ten counts. The chain has TRBV29-1 and TRBJ2-3; TRBD1 agrees at 10 bases. This CDR3 is built from 13 residues. Germline trimming cut 3 bases from V and 5 bases from J; bases unmatched to any gene: 2. Germline-derived CDR1 and CDR2 are SQVTM and ANQGSEA. CDR3 in DNA: TGCAGCGTTGATGGGACAGGGGTAGATACGCAGTATTTT. It is translated as CSVDGTGVDTQYF.

This clonotype was counted a few times. The J gene is TRBJ1-1, the V gene TRBV12-3 or TRBV12-4; D is undetermined. Deletions cut 0 bases from V and 11 bases from J, with 10 bases between. This CDR3 has 12 residues. CDR3 bases: TGTGCCAGCAGTTTAGCGGGATCTAATGCTTTCTTT. Residues: CASSLAGSNAFF.

This clonotype has a handful of counts. J is TRBJ1-2 and V is TRBV20-1, with D unclear. Germline V gives CDR1 DFQATT, CDR2 SNEGSKA (reference sequence). This CDR3 spans 12 amino acids. V lost 3 bases, J lost 2 bases, and 7 bases lay in between. The CDR3: CSASNGNYGYTF. CDR3 nucleotide sequence: TGCAGTGCTAGTAACGGCAACTATGGCTACACCTTC.

The V call is TRBV2, the J call TRBJ1-4; D is unresolved. The CDR3 sequence is 15 residues long. The germline V gene has CDR1 SNHLY and CDR2 FYNNEI. Deletions cut 9 bases from V and 7 bases from J, with 21 bases between. CDR3 bases: TGTGCCAGTTCCCTGTCTTCCGGTAATAGTGAAAAACTGTTTTTT. Translating it yields CASSLSSGNSEKLFF.

As for this clonotype: A far bigger clonotype differs at one base, so this is likely a read error. This chain connects TRBV6-1 to TRBJ2-3; a possible D gene is TRBD2 (6 bases). From germline, CDR1 is MNHNS and CDR2 SASEGT. CDR3 length equals 14 residues. The chain's CDR3 is CAGSDGRETDTQYF. The DNA for the CDR3 is TGTGCCGGCAGTGACGGCCGGGAGACAGATACGCAGTATTTT.

There are a few counts of this clonotype. The chain joins TRBV6-1 to TRBJ2-1; TRBD2 matches 10 bases. V shed 6 bases, J shed 10 bases, and the junction held 6 bases outside the gene matches. CDR3 length equals 13 residues. Germline V gene data show CDR1 as MNHNS and CDR2 as SASEGT. This CDR3 reads CASRLAGTREQFF. The CDR3, as DNA: TGTGCCAGCAGACTAGCGGGGACTAGGGAGCAGTTCTTC.

The J gene is TRBJ2-2, the V gene TRBV12-3 or TRBV12-4; tentative D call: TRBD2 (6 bases). The CDR3 has 12 amino acids. The ends were cut back, 6 bases at V and 6 bases at J, with 8 bases in the middle. CDR3 in DNA: TGTGCCAGCAGGGAGGGGTCCGGGGAGCTGTTTTTT. Translation: CASREGSGELFF.

This clonotype has a count of ten or more. The V call is TRBV4-3, the J call TRBJ1-6; no clear D. Trimming stripped 1 base from V and 0 bases from J, with 13 bases between. This CDR3 has 18 amino acids. Per germline, CDR1 LGHNA and CDR2 YSLEER. This CDR3 is CASSQAFYGISYNSPLHF. The CDR3 nucleotides are TGCGCCAGCAGCCAAGCGTTCTACGGGATCTCCTATAATTCACCCCTCCACTTT.

This clonotype was seen ten or more times. The chain has TRBV7-9 and TRBJ1-2, with a weak D call TRBD1 (5 bases). The CDR3 totals 12 residues. Per germline, CDR1 SEHNR and CDR2 FQNEAQ (reference sequence). Deletions cut 2 bases from V and 13 bases from J, with 14 bases between. The CDR3 DNA reads TGTGCCAGCAGCTTACCTTCGACAGTGCCCACCTTC. It yields the protein CASSLPSTVPTF.

This clonotype was seen at least ten times. The chain combines TRBV28 with TRBJ2-7; D may be TRBD2 (5 bases). The CDR3 is 14 residues long. CDR1 MDHEN and CDR2 SYDVKM come from the germline V gene. Trimming cost V 7 bases and J 7 bases, with 20 bases left between them. CDR3 amino acids: CASTLPGKIWEQYF. In nucleotides, the CDR3 is TGTGCCAGCACACTGCCGGGGAAGATCTGGGAGCAGTACTTC.

The chain joins TRBV10-3 to TRBJ2-1, with TRBD2 matching over 9 bases. The CDR3 is 12 residues long. From germline, CDR1 is ENHRY and CDR2 SYGVKD. V lost 8 bases and J lost 10; bases outside the gene matches: 6. The CDR3 spells CAIGGGAEEQFF. The CDR3 coding sequence is TGTGCCATCGGCGGGGGGGCGGAGGAGCAGTTCTTC.

Regarding this clonotype: A read error may produce the germline difference seen at one junction end. The chain couples TRBV6-6 to TRBJ1-2, with D possibly being TRBD1 (5 bases). CDR3 size: 14 residues. Germline V lookup: CDR1 MNHNY, CDR2 SVGAGI (reference sequence). The CDR3 is CATSGDTGFYGYTF. The CDR3 DNA reads as TGTGCCACCAGTGGTGATACAGGTTTTTATGGCTACACCTTC.

This clonotype was seen many times. The V call is TRBV6-1, the J call TRBJ1-1; no clear D. The V and J ends lost 7 bases and 0 bases respectively, with 6 bases between them. This CDR3 has 12 residues. The germline gives CDR1 MNHNS, CDR2 SASEGT. The CDR3 loop reads CASKAMNTEAFF. CDR3 nucleotides: TGTGCCAGCAAGGCCATGAACACTGAAGCTTTCTTT.